This T cell receptor (beta chain) was documented in a study of cytomegalovirus exposure and HLA in healthy donors. Turning to the study itself: Falling in the Caucasian-associated ancestry cluster were 81% of 350 to 400 genotyped donors. Study-wide results and limits: Within an earlier analysis, most TCR beta V segments proved productive either about 90% or about 30% of the time. Three chains linked to CMV were shown in vitro to be specific for CMV antigens.

A multiplex PCR was run with 60 Vbeta primers and 13 Jbeta primers. This table comes from immunoSEQ multiplex PCR, and its TCRdb copy is limited to in-frame clones, with some not included. The repertoire holds approximately 120,000 clones, with approximately 69% as singletons. With regard to this clone: What it binds is unknown. The same CDR3 can be traced to other DNA sequences in this sample.

Trimming left V 6 bases short and J 2 bases short, with 12 bases between. The CDR3 length is 13 residues. Germline V CDR1 and CDR2: SGHRS, YFSETQ. The origin of this receptor is a man aged 40-55 years in good health and CMV-seropositive. The chain has TRBV5-1 and TRBJ2-7, with a weak D call TRBD2 (5 bases). Sequences were obtained from PBMCs. The DNA for the CDR3 is TGCGCCAGCAACCGGGGAGCCACCTACGAGCAGTACTTC. Protein sequence: CASNRGATYEQYF.